The 19 T cell receptor beta chains below come from one sample, sequenced in a study of neurological immune-mediated disorders. The time point denotes: longitudinal time-point 1 (baseline). TCRdb reprocessed the 5' RACE reads via MiXCR and lists one record per CDR3 protein. Here the sample spans some 54,000 distinct CDR3 sequences, about 10% being singletons. What was sequenced was PBMCs. These receptors originate from a male donor with HTLV-1-associated myelopathy (HAM/TSP).

In this sample, this clonotype turned up many times. The chain couples TRBV3-1 to TRBJ2-7, with 7 nucleotides matching TRBD1. Germline V CDR1 and CDR2: LGHDT, YNNKEL (reference sequence). This CDR3 has 14 amino acids. The J segment lost 4 bases and the V segment lost 6 bases, leaving 9 bases of the junction unmatched. CDR3 loop: CASSPDRMRYEQYF. The DNA of the CDR3 is TGTGCCAGCAGTCCGGACAGGATGAGATACGAGCAGTACTTC.

The table lists this clonotype with many counts. CDR3 bases: TGTGCCAGCAGCTTACAGGCCCACGAGCAGTACTTC. Amino acids: CASSLQAHEQYF. V usage is TRBV7-2 and J usage is TRBJ2-7; D is undetermined. Deletions cut 2 bases from V and 5 bases from J, with 7 bases between. The CDR3 sequence is 12 residues long. The germline V gene has CDR1 SGHTA and CDR2 FQGNSA.

Ten or more counts support this clonotype. V usage is TRBV20-1 and J usage is TRBJ2-4, with D possibly matching TRBD2 (6 bases). This CDR3 contains 10 residues. Trimming left V 5 bases short and J 10 bases short, with 9 bases between. Looked up from germline, CDR1 is DFQATT and CDR2 is SNEGSKA (reference sequence). The CDR3 region has the DNA TGCAGTGCTTCGAGCGGGATTCAGTACTTC. Translating gives CSASSGIQYF.

The chain links TRBV11-3 to TRBJ2-1; D may be TRBD1 (5 bases). CDR3 size: 16 residues. CDR1 and CDR2 from the germline V gene are SGHNT and YENEEA. Trimming cost V 3 bases and J 2 bases, with 14 bases left between them. CDR3: CASSLGGTGPYNEQFF. The CDR3 coding sequence is TGTGCCAGCAGCTTGGGCGGTACAGGTCCCTACAATGAGCAGTTCTTC.

The table lists this clonotype with many counts. The chain joins TRBV5-1 to TRBJ2-1; 9 nucleotides align to TRBD1. The CDR3 contains 16 residues. The ends lost 4 bases at V and 4 bases at J; junction bases unmatched: 9. Germline assignment: CDR1 SGHRS and CDR2 YFSETQ. Written as DNA, the CDR3 is TGCGCCAGCAGCACCACCGGGACAGGGCTGTACAATGAGCAGTTCTTC. Its protein is CASSTTGTGLYNEQFF. Looking up the rest from reference TRBV5-1 and TRBJ2-1 gives the full variable domain: KAGVTQTPRYLIKTRGQQVTLSCSPISGHRSVSWYQQTPGQGLQFLFEYFSETQRNKGNFPGRFSGRQFSNSRSEMNVSTLELGDSALYLCASSTTGTGLYNEQFFGPGTRLTVL.

In its sample, this clonotype was seen many times. V usage is TRBV20-1 and J usage is TRBJ1-1; D is unresolved. The CDR3 length is 13 residues. The V end lost 3 bases, the J end lost 3 bases, and 11 bases lay between the germline ends. In germline, CDR1 is DFQATT, CDR2 SNEGSKA (reference sequence). CDR3 DNA sequence: TGCAGTGCTAGTCCGCAACCGGACACTGAAGCTTTCTTT. Protein product: CSASPQPDTEAFF.

Many counts were recorded for this clonotype. J is TRBJ2-1 and V is TRBV7-2, with D unclear. In germline, CDR1 is SGHTA, CDR2 FQGNSA. V was trimmed by 0 bases and J by 4 bases, leaving 10 bases between them. This CDR3 comprises 15 residues. Here the CDR3 DNA reads TGTGCCAGCAGCTTAGCGCAAGATACTTACAATGAGCAGTTCTTC. As protein: CASSLAQDTYNEQFF.

This clonotype occurred many times. This chain uses TRBV5-1 with TRBJ1-1; tentative D call: TRBD1 (6 bases). The CDR3 has 13 amino acids. Germline loops: CDR1 SGHRS, CDR2 YFSETQ. Between the trimmed V and J ends, which lost 3 bases and 6 bases, there was a span of 12 bases. The CDR3 sequence is CASSSQGYAEAFF. The CDR3 DNA is TGCGCCAGCAGCTCACAGGGTTACGCTGAAGCTTTCTTT.

This clonotype was recorded at least ten times. The gene calls are TRBV6-5 and TRBJ1-3; D unresolved. Germline V CDR1 and CDR2: MNHEY, SVGAGI. The V and J ends lost 2 bases and 8 bases respectively, with 13 bases between them. CDR3 length equals 14 residues. CDR3 in DNA: TGTGCCAGCAGTTACCTTGGGGAGGACTACACCATATATTTT. Amino acids: CASSYLGEDYTIYF.

About this clonotype: One base away lies a much larger clone, so this may be a sequencing read error. The J gene is TRBJ1-1, the V gene TRBV12-3 or TRBV12-4; unclear D gene. CDR3 length: 13 residues. The CDR3 sequence: CAISLVENTEAFF. The CDR3 DNA reads as TGTGCCATCAGTTTAGTAGAGAACACTGAAGCTTTCTTT.

This clonotype was observed many times. The CDR3 DNA reads TGTGCCAGCAACCTCGAGGACGGTGAAGCTTTCTTT. As protein: CASNLEDGEAFF. V usage is TRBV7-9 and J usage is TRBJ1-1; D is unresolved. Germline lookup yields CDR1 SEHNR and CDR2 FQNEAQ (reference sequence). This CDR3 comprises 12 residues. Trimming removed 7 bases from V and 7 bases from J, with 13 bases in between.

This clonotype has at least ten counts. The chain carries TRBV9 and TRBJ2-7, with a tentative D call TRBD1 (5 bases). Germline-derived CDR1 and CDR2 are SGDLS and YYNGEE. The CDR3 is made up of 14 amino acids. V was clipped by 4 bases and J by 3 bases, with 14 bases between them. Here the CDR3 reads CASSQTGGDYEQYF. For the CDR3, the DNA is TGTGCCAGCAGCCAAACAGGTGGGGACTACGAGCAGTACTTC.

This clonotype was detected ten times or more. The gene calls are TRBV9 and TRBJ2-2; 7 nucleotides agree with TRBD2. The CDR3 is made up of 15 amino acids. With 0 bases clipped from V and 5 bases from J, the junction kept 4 bases outside the gene matches. CDR1 is SGDLS and CDR2 is YYNGEE in the germline V gene. The CDR3 nucleotides are TGTGCCAGCAGCGTAGCGGGGGGATGGACCGGGGAGCTGTTTTTT. It translates to CASSVAGGWTGELFF.

This clonotype has at least ten counts. The rearrangement uses TRBV5-6 and TRBJ2-3; the D call may be TRBD1 or TRBD2 (5 bases each). The germline V gene has CDR1 SGHDT and CDR2 YYEEEE. The ends were cut back, 1 base at V and 0 bases at J, with 9 bases in the middle. The CDR3 extends over 15 amino acids. In DNA, the CDR3 is TGTGCCAGCAGCTTGTGGGGGATAAGCACAGATACGCAGTATTTT. As protein: CASSLWGISTDTQYF.

This clonotype was picked up many times. V is TRBV20-1 and J is TRBJ1-2; TRBD1 matches 10 bases. Germline lookup yields CDR1 DFQATT and CDR2 SNEGSKA (reference sequence). Trimming removed 3 bases from V and 7 bases from J; junction bases left unmatched: 2. This CDR3 comprises 12 residues. The CDR3 nucleotides read TGCAGTGCTAGGACAGGGGGCTTTGGCTACACCTTC. Translation gives CSARTGGFGYTF.

Details on this clonotype: This may arise from a read error, as a much more abundant clone is one base away. V gene TRBV7-2 combines with J gene TRBJ2-5; D unclear. CDR1 is SGHTA, CDR2 FQGNSA, per germline. This CDR3 contains 12 residues. CDR3 in DNA: TGTGCCAACAGCTTTCCAGGAGAGACCCAGTACTTC. This encodes CANSFPGETQYF. The variable domain in full, with the rest retrieved from reference TRBV7-2 and TRBJ2-5, is GAGVSQSPSNKVTEKGKDVELRCDPISGHTALYWYRQSLGQGLEFLIYFQGNSAPDKSGLPSDRFSAERTGGSVSTLTIQRTQQEDSAVYLCANSFPGETQYFGPGTRLLVL.

This clonotype has at least ten counts. The chain is built from TRBV5-1 and TRBJ2-2, with TRBD1 matching over 12 bases. The trim removed 7 bases at V and 6 bases at J, leaving 7 bases unmatched. The CDR3 extends over 15 amino acids. Looked up from germline, CDR1 is SGHRS and CDR2 is YFSETQ. Here the CDR3 reads CASGTGGDVSGELFF. The CDR3, as DNA: TGCGCCAGCGGGACAGGGGGCGATGTTTCCGGGGAGCTGTTTTTT.

This clonotype was detected a few times. The chain uses TRBV10-3 and TRBJ1-2; D is uncertain. The CDR3 has 14 amino acids. CDR1 and CDR2 from the germline V gene are ENHRY and SYGVKD. The V end was cut by 4 bases, the J end by 2 bases, with 11 bases between. The CDR3 loop reads CAISVTAGNYGYTF. In DNA form, the CDR3 reads TGTGCCATCAGTGTAACAGCGGGAAACTATGGCTACACCTTC.

Only a few counts were recorded for this clonotype. A read error may explain this, as a much larger clone is one base away. The chain combines TRBV7-8 with TRBJ1-1; unclear D gene. Germline assignment: CDR1 SGHVS and CDR2 FQNEAQ. The CDR3 runs to 15 residues. V gave up 5 bases and J gave up 8 bases, with 21 bases separating them. CDR3: CASSPARWGFLEAFF. The DNA of the CDR3 is TGTGCCAGCAGCCCCGCACGATGGGGTTTTCTGGAAGCTTTCTTT.